The 26 T cell receptor beta chains below were found in one sample sequenced in a study of blood T cell repertoires in COVID-19. Using immunoSEQ multiplex PCR, the repertoire was profiled, and TCRdb retains in-frame clones only, with some absent. Of over 120,000 clones in the sample, 86% were seen once. Sequences were obtained from PBMCs or T cells enriched from blood (not recorded which). The receptor source for this set is a man aged 45-65 years who had recovered from COVID-19.

In its sample, this clone was seen once. The chain recombines TRBV28 with TRBJ1-5; possibly TRBD1 for D (5 bases). This CDR3 comprises 13 residues. Germline lookup yields CDR1 MDHEN and CDR2 SYDVKM. Trimming left V 1 base short and J 7 bases short, with 8 bases between. The CDR3 reads CASSLSGEQPQHF. The CDR3, as DNA: TGTGCCAGCAGTTTATCGGGGGAGCAGCCCCAGCATTTT.

V is TRBV7-6 and J is TRBJ2-1; 13 bases are a match to TRBD2. The V and J ends lost 6 bases and 5 bases, in that order; junction bases with no gene match: 7. This CDR3 spans 16 amino acids. In germline, CDR1 is SGHVS, CDR2 FNYEAQ. CDR3 sequence: CASSRPGLAGDNEQFF. The CDR3 DNA sequence: TGTGCCAGCAGTCGTCCCGGACTAGCGGGAGACAATGAGCAGTTCTTC.

This rearrangement joins TRBV7-9 to TRBJ1-1; D is unclear. Germline V CDR1 and CDR2: SEHNR, FQNEAQ (reference sequence). V shed 5 bases and J shed 1 base, with 2 bases lying between them. This CDR3 has 11 amino acids. CDR3 nucleotide sequence: TGTGCCAGCAGCCAGAACACTGAAGCTTTCTTT. Residues: CASSQNTEAFF.

V usage is TRBV6-5 and J usage is TRBJ1-6; a weak D match, TRBD1 (6 bases). Germline V lookup: CDR1 MNHEY, CDR2 SVGAGI. The CDR3 contains 13 residues. Deletions cut 4 bases from V and 18 bases from J, with 19 bases between. CDR3 amino acids: CASSFRTDTVPHF. The CDR3 bases are TGTGCCAGCAGTTTCAGGACAGACACGGTCCCCCACTTT.

The V gene is TRBV7-2, the J gene TRBJ2-5; possibly TRBD1 for D (5 bases). The V gene's germline CDR1 is SGHTA and CDR2 FQGNSA. Trimming removed 6 bases at V and 1 base at J, with 12 bases between. This CDR3 region has 14 residues. The CDR3 region has the DNA TGTGCCAGCAGTTTTACAGGTTCCCAAGAGACCCAGTACTTC. It is translated as CASSFTGSQETQYF.

The CDR3 here is CASSLISGNTIYF. CDR3 coding DNA: TGTGCCAGCAGTCTTATCTCTGGAAACACCATATATTTT. The chain is built from TRBV25-1 and TRBJ1-3; D not resolved. Trimming pared 5 bases from V and 0 bases from J, leaving 5 bases between. The CDR3 consists of 13 residues. Germline V CDR1 and CDR2: MGHDK, SYGVNS.

In nucleotides, the CDR3 is TGTGCCAGCAGTTTAAAGGCAGGGGGAAACACCATATATTTT. Residues: CASSLKAGGNTIYF. This rearrangement joins TRBV28 to TRBJ1-3, with D tentatively TRBD1 (5 bases). CDR1 MDHEN and CDR2 SYDVKM come from the germline V gene. This CDR3 is built from 14 residues. Trimming cost V 2 bases and J 4 bases, with 9 bases left between them.

The chain links TRBV5-4 to TRBJ2-7, with D possibly TRBD2 on 5 matching bases. The CDR3 contains 13 residues. V shed 4 bases and J shed 1 base, with 9 bases lying between them. The V gene's germline CDR1 is SGHNT and CDR2 YYREEE (reference sequence). CDR3 protein: CASSRGRSYEQYV. In DNA form, the CDR3 reads TGTGCCAGCAGCCGCGGGCGATCCTACGAGCAGTACGTC.

The chain carries TRBV7-3 and TRBJ2-5, with 12 bases identical to TRBD1. In germline, CDR1 is SGHTA, CDR2 FQGTGA. CDR3 length equals 15 residues. The junction had 8 bases not matched to a gene; V was cut back by 5 bases and J by 7 bases. The CDR3 nucleotides read TGTGCCAGCAGCGCCGGGACAGGGGGCTGGGGGACCCAGTACTTC. Translating it yields CASSAGTGGWGTQYF. The entire variable domain, with the rest obtained from reference TRBV7-3 and TRBJ2-5, is as follows: GAGVSQTPSNKVTEKGKYVELRCDPISGHTALYWYRQSLGQGPEFLIYFQGTGAADDSGLPNDRFFAVRPEGSVSTLKIQRTERGDSAVYLCASSAGTGGWGTQYFGPGTRLLVL.

The CDR3 is CASSQVRSAPYNYGYTF. As DNA, the CDR3 is TGTGCCAGCAGCCAAGTACGTAGTGCGCCATATAACTATGGCTACACCTTC. The rearrangement joins TRBV3-1 (or the pseudogene TRBV3-2) to TRBJ1-2, with D hard to call. Germline CDR1 reads LGHDT; CDR2 reads YNNKEL (reference sequence). The CDR3 contains 17 residues. Trimming stripped 1 base from V and 1 base from J, with 16 bases between.

V gene TRBV2 combines with J gene TRBJ1-5, with a possible D match to TRBD1 (6 bases). Per germline, CDR1 SNHLY and CDR2 FYNNEI. V was clipped by 2 bases and J by 6 bases, with 20 bases between them. CDR3 length: 17 residues. The CDR3 sequence is CASSEPRWGGGIQPQHF. CDR3 sequence (DNA): TGTGCCAGCAGTGAACCGCGCTGGGGGGGCGGGATTCAGCCCCAGCATTTT.

This clone was seen only once. The rearrangement joins TRBV6-2 or TRBV6-3 to TRBJ2-5; 15 bases agree with TRBD2. Trimming took 6 bases from V and 4 from J; bases not matched to a gene: 12. Germline V gene data show CDR1 as MNHEY and CDR2 as SVGEGT. The CDR3 is 18 residues long. This CDR3 reads CASSPGLAGGRVRETQYF. Here the CDR3 DNA reads TGTGCCAGCAGCCCTGGACTAGCGGGAGGGAGGGTCCGAGAGACCCAGTACTTC.

The chain carries TRBV28 and TRBJ2-7; TRBD2 aligns across 16 bases. Germline loops: CDR1 MDHEN, CDR2 SYDVKM. The CDR3 sequence is 16 residues long. The V segment lost 4 bases and the J segment 3 bases; nucleotides outside the gene matches: 3. CDR3 sequence: CASSSGLAGGFYEQYF. The CDR3 nucleotides read TGTGCCAGCAGTTCGGGACTAGCGGGAGGGTTCTACGAGCAGTACTTC.

This clone showed up just a few times. The genes are TRBV11-3 and TRBJ2-1; 8 positions match TRBD2. V dropped 0 bases and J dropped 4; count of bases not matched to a gene: 5. CDR3 length: 16 amino acids. Per the germline V gene, CDR1 is SGHNT and CDR2 is YENEEA. The CDR3 nucleotides are TGTGCCAGCAGCTTAGATGCGAGCGGGGGTTACAATGAGCAGTTCTTC. It encodes CASSLDASGGYNEQFF.

In this sample, this clone turned up a few times. This chain joins TRBV6-2 or TRBV6-3 and TRBJ2-7, with D maybe TRBD2 (6 bases). Trimming removed 0 bases at V and 1 base at J, with 13 bases between. CDR1 and CDR2 (germline): MNHEY, SVGEGT. The CDR3 has 16 residues. CDR3 nucleotides: TGTGCCAGCAGTTACTCGCGGGGAACTCCTTCCTACGAGCAGTACGTC. This sequence encodes CASSYSRGTPSYEQYV.

Details on this clone: A read error may produce the germline difference seen at one junction end. The rearrangement links TRBV7-2 to TRBJ2-1; 8 bases fit TRBD2. The CDR3 covers 16 residues. Germline V CDR1 and CDR2: SGHTA, FQGNSA. The CDR3 loop is CASSFSNGRAYNEQFF. DNA of the CDR3: TGTGCCAGCAGCTTTTCGAACGGGAGGGCCTATAATGAGCAGTTCTTC.

The chain employs TRBV9 and TRBJ2-7; D is possibly TRBD2 (5 bases). CDR1 and CDR2 from the germline V gene are SGDLS and YYNGEE. The V and J ends lost 4 bases and 5 bases respectively, with 7 bases between them. The CDR3 length is 11 residues. The CDR3 region is CASSLGNEQYF. CDR3 DNA: TGTGCCAGCAGCCTCGGGAACGAGCAGTACTTC.

V and J are TRBV28 and TRBJ1-5; 12 positions match TRBD1. The V gene's germline CDR1 is MDHEN and CDR2 SYDVKM. There are 15 residues in the CDR3. V trimming: 5 bases; J trimming: 5 bases; junction bases outside the gene matches: 4. CDR3 sequence: CASSLGTGGDQPQHF. CDR3 DNA: TGTGCCAGCAGTCTCGGGACAGGGGGCGATCAGCCCCAGCATTTT.

V usage is TRBV15 and J usage is TRBJ2-7; TRBD1 agrees at 8 bases. The CDR3 length is 14 residues. V was clipped by 6 bases and J by 6 bases; unmatched bases: 10. Germline V lookup: CDR1 LNHNV, CDR2 YYDKDF (reference sequence). CDR3 protein: CATSPSTGALEQYF. The DNA of the CDR3 is TGTGCCACCAGTCCCTCGACAGGGGCCCTCGAGCAGTACTTC.

The chain is built from TRBV6-2 or TRBV6-3 and TRBJ2-1; D remains ambiguous. CDR3 length: 12 amino acids. Deletions cut 2 bases from V and 10 bases from J, with 9 bases between. Germline CDR1 and CDR2: MNHEY and SVGEGT. The CDR3 sequence: CASSYPAREQFF. CDR3 nucleotide sequence: TGTGCCAGCAGTTACCCAGCTAGGGAGCAGTTCTTC.

The chain's CDR3 is CASSPGTVEAFF. The DNA for the CDR3 is TGTGCCAGCAGCCCCGGGACAGTTGAAGCTTTCTTT. The V call is TRBV12-3 or TRBV12-4, the J call TRBJ1-1; TRBD1 agrees at 7 bases. This CDR3 is built from 12 residues. The V and J ends lost 6 bases and 7 bases, in that order; junction bases with no gene match: 5.

This chain links TRBV28 with TRBJ2-3; D unclear. Trimming cost V 4 bases and J 3 bases, with 14 bases left between them. Germline CDR1 is MDHEN and CDR2 is SYDVKM. The CDR3 length is 15 residues. As DNA, the CDR3 is TGTGCCAGCAGTTCACCGCAGGTCTGGACAGATACGCAGTATTTT. It is translated as CASSSPQVWTDTQYF.

This chain joins TRBV6-5 and TRBJ1-2, with D possibly matching TRBD1 (5 bases). Germline values: CDR1 MNHEY, CDR2 SVGAGI. The CDR3 runs to 13 residues. V was clipped by 5 bases and J by 0 bases, with 7 bases between them. CDR3 protein: CASSPTANYGYTF. The DNA for the CDR3 is TGTGCCAGCAGTCCGACAGCTAACTATGGCTACACCTTC.

The chain joins TRBV11-2 to TRBJ2-2; D possibly corresponds to TRBD2 (6 bases). The CDR3 length is 16 residues. Between the trimmed V and J ends, which lost 8 bases and 5 bases, there was a span of 21 bases. Germline lookup yields CDR1 SGHAT and CDR2 FQNNGV. CDR3 loop: CASSPLGGDPTGELFF. CDR3 in DNA: TGTGCCAGCTCCCCCCTCGGGGGTGACCCAACCGGGGAGCTGTTTTTT.

The count of this clone is one. The CDR3 sequence: CASSKCGGAGNTEAFF. The CDR3 DNA reads TGTGCCAGCAGCAAGTGCGGGGGGGCAGGGAACACTGAAGCTTTCTTT. The chain combines TRBV21-1 with TRBJ1-1. TRBV21-1 corresponds to a pseudogene. The CDR3 totals 16 residues.

V gene TRBV7-3 combines with J gene TRBJ2-1; 10 bases align to TRBD2. The V segment lost 1 base and the J segment 3 bases; nucleotides outside the gene matches: 3. Germline values: CDR1 SGHTA, CDR2 FQGTGA. This CDR3 has 16 amino acids. CDR3 region: CASSLISGGYYNEQFF. CDR3 DNA sequence: TGTGCCAGCAGCTTAATTAGCGGGGGGTACTACAATGAGCAGTTCTTC.